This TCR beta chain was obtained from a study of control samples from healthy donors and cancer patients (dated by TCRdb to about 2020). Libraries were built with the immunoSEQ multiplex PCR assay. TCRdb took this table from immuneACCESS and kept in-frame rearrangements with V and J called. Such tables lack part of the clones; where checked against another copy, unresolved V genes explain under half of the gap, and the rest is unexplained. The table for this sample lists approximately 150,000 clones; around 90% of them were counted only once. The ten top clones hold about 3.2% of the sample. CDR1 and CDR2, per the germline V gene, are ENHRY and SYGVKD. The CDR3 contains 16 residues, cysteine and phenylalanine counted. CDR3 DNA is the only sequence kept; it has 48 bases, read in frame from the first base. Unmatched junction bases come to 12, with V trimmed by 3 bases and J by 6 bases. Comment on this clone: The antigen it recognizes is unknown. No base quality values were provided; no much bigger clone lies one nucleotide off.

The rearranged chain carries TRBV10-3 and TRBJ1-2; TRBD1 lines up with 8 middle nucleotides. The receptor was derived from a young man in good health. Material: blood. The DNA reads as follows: TGTGCCATCAGTGAAGGGGGGCCCCAGGGGGCTCATGGCTACACCTTC. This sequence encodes CAISEGGPQGAHGYTF.